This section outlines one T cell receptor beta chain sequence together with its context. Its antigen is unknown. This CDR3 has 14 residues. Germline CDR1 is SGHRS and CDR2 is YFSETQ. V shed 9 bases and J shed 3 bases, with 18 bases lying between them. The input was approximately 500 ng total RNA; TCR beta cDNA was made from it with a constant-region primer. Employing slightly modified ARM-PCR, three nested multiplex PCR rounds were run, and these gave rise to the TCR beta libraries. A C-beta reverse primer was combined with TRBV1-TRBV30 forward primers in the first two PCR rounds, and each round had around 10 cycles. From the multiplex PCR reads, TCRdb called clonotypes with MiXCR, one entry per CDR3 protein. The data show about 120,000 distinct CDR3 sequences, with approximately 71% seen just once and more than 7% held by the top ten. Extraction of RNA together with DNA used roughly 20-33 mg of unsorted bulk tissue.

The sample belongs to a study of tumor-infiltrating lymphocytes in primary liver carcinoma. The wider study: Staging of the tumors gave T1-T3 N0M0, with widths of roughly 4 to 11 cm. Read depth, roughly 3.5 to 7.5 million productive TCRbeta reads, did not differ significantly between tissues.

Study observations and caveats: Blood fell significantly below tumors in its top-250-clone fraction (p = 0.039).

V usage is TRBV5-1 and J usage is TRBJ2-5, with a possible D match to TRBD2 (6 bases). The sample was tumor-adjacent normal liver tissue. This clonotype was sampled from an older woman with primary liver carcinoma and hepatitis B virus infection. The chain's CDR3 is CAIIGGAREETQYF. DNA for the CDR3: TGCGCCATCATCGGGGGTGCGAGGGAAGAGACCCAGTACTTC. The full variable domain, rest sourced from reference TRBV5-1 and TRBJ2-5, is KAGVTQTPRYLIKTRGQQVTLSCSPISGHRSVSWYQQTPGQGLQFLFEYFSETQRNKGNFPGRFSGRQFSNSRSEMNVSTLELGDSALYLCAIIGGAREETQYFGPGTRLLVL.